This is a list of T cell receptor beta chains from one sample in a study of blood T cell repertoires in COVID-19. Some clones are missing from TCRdb's copy, which holds only in-frame ones; the method was immunoSEQ multiplex PCR. The sample lists about 26,000 clones; 90% were seen once. What was sequenced was peripheral blood. These receptors were taken from an older man with acute or convalescent COVID-19. Both conserved end residues are part of each CDR3. The D gene is left open where the match is weak. Rows give clone size only sometimes, using once, few, many, or a class for an expanded clone.

V	size	J	D	CDR3	DNA
TRBV11-1	-	TRBJ2-7	TRBD1	CASSTGQGAVYEQYF	TGTGCCAGCAGCACCGGACAGGGGGCGGTCTACGAGCAGTACTTC
TRBV5-1	-	TRBJ1-3	-	CASKEAGSGNTIYF	TGCGCCTCTAAGGAGGCAGGCTCTGGAAACACCATATATTTT
TRBV7-9	-	TRBJ1-2	TRBD1	CASSWGTGYGYTF	TGTGCCAGCAGCTGGGGGACAGGCTATGGCTACACCTTC
TRBV7-6	-	TRBJ1-6	-	CASSLEGASPLHF	TGTGCCAGCAGCTTAGAGGGAGCATCACCCCTCCACTTT
TRBV19	-	TRBJ2-3	-	CASSKGGARTDTQYF	TGTGCCAGTAGTAAAGGAGGGGCTCGCACAGATACGCAGTATTTT
TRBV25-1	once	TRBJ2-7	-	CASSVRQPYEQYF	TGTGCCAGCAGTGTCAGGCAGCCGTACGAGCAGTACTTC
TRBV7-8	-	TRBJ1-2	-	CASSVYRGAGPYGYTF	TGTGCCAGCAGCGTTTACCGGGGGGCAGGGCCCTATGGCTACACCTTC
TRBV4-3	-	TRBJ2-3	TRBD2	CASSQDASGASDTQYF	TGCGCCAGCAGCCAAGATGCTAGCGGGGCCTCAGATACGCAGTATTTT
TRBV9	-	TRBJ1-1	-	CASSARGRGGAFF	TGTGCCAGCAGCGCCCGCGGGCGAGGGGGAGCTTTCTTT
TRBV19	-	TRBJ2-5	-	CASSISGETQYF	TGTGCCAGTAGTATAAGCGGCGAGACCCAGTACTTC
TRBV6-6	-	TRBJ1-2	-	CASSYPTEPFGGYTF	TGTGCCAGCAGTTACCCGACGGAGCCCTTTGGGGGCTACACCTTC
TRBV5-1	-	TRBJ2-3	TRBD2	CASSKDASGYTDTQYF	TGCGCCAGCAGTAAGGACGCTAGCGGCTACACAGATACGCAGTATTTT
TRBV2	-	TRBJ2-1	-	CASERGELHNEQFF	TGTGCCAGCGAACGCGGGGAGTTACACAATGAGCAGTTCTTC
TRBV7-9	-	TRBJ2-7	TRBD1	CASSLATGYEQYF	TGTGCCAGCAGCTTAGCGACAGGGTACGAGCAGTACTTC
TRBV7-3	-	TRBJ2-3	TRBD2	CASSSGLPVSTDTQYF	TGTGCCAGCAGCTCGGGACTACCCGTAAGCACAGATACGCAGTATTTT
TRBV2	-	TRBJ2-7	TRBD1	CASQRWTGNEQYF	TGTGCCAGCCAGCGCTGGACAGGGAACGAGCAGTACTTC
TRBV7-2	-	TRBJ2-2	TRBD2	CASSLTASGSTGELFF	TGTGCCAGCAGCTTAACCGCTAGCGGGAGCACCGGGGAGCTGTTTTTT
TRBV6-2/TRBV6-3	-	TRBJ1-6	-	CASSLQTKSSYNSPLHF	TGTGCCAGCAGTCTACAGACGAAGAGCTCCTATAATTCACCCCTCCACTTT
TRBV3-1/TRBV3-2	-	TRBJ1-1	TRBD1	CASSQDLSGGTEAFF	TGTGCCAGCAGCCAAGATCTATCAGGGGGCACTGAAGCTTTCTTT
TRBV24-1	-	TRBJ1-2	-	CATSDPGQSLNYGYTF	TGTGCCACCAGTGACCCCGGACAGTCATTGAACTATGGCTACACCTTC
TRBV3-1/TRBV3-2	-	TRBJ1-3	-	CASSQGGGGGNTIYF	TGTGCCAGCAGCCAGGGTGGAGGAGGTGGAAACACCATATATTTT
TRBV7-8	-	TRBJ2-3	-	CASQGTAFADTQYF	TGTGCCAGCCAAGGCACAGCTTTCGCAGATACGCAGTATTTT
TRBV9	-	TRBJ1-1	-	CASSVEAGSGTEAFF	TGTGCCAGCAGCGTAGAAGCGGGGTCGGGCACTGAAGCTTTCTTT
TRBV12-5	-	TRBJ1-4	-	CASAPGGSNEKLFF	TGTGCTAGTGCCCCGGGAGGGTCTAATGAAAAACTGTTTTTT
TRBV3-1/TRBV3-2	-	TRBJ2-7	TRBD2	CASRTSGTIYEQYF	TGTGCCAGCCGGACTAGCGGGACTATCTACGAGCAGTACTTC
TRBV20-1	-	TRBJ1-4	TRBD1	CSASDRAREKLFF	TGCAGTGCCAGTGACAGGGCTCGGGAAAAACTGTTTTTT
TRBV6-5	-	TRBJ1-4	TRBD1	CASSSRQGAREKLFF	TGTGCCAGCAGTTCGAGACAGGGGGCTCGAGAAAAACTGTTTTTT
TRBV4-1	-	TRBJ1-5	-	CASSLMTDPYQPQHF	TGCGCCAGCAGCCTAATGACAGACCCCTATCAGCCCCAGCATTTT
TRBV2	few	TRBJ1-6	TRBD1	CASTRDRGYNSPLHF	TGTGCCAGCACCCGGGACAGGGGGTATAATTCACCCCTCCACTTT